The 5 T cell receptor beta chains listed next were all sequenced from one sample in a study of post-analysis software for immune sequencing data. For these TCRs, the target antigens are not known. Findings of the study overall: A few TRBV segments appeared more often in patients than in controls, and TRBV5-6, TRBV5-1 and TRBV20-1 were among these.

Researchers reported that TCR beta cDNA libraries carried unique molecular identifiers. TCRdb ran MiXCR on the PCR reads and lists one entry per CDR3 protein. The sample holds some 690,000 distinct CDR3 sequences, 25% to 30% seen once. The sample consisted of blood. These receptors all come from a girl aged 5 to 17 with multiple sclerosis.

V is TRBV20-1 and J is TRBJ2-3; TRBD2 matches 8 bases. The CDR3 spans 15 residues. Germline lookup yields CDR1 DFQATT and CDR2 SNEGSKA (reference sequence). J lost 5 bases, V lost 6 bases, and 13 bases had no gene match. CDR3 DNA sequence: TGCAGTGCAAACCTGGGCGGGAGGACCGGAGATACGCAGTATTTT. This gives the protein CSANLGGRTGDTQYF.

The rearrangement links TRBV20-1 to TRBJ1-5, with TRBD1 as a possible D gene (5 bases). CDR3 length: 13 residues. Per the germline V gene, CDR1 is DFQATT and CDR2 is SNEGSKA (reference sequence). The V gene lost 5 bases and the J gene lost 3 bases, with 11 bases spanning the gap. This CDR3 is CSAQGVANQPQHF. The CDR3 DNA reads TGCAGTGCTCAGGGAGTTGCCAATCAGCCCCAGCATTTT.

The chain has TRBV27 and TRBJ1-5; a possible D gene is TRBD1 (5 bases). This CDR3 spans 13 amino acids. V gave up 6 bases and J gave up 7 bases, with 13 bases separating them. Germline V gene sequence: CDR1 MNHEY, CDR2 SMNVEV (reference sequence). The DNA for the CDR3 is TGTGCCAGCAGCTTCTGGGGGGGACAGCCCCAGCATTTT. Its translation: CASSFWGGQPQHF.

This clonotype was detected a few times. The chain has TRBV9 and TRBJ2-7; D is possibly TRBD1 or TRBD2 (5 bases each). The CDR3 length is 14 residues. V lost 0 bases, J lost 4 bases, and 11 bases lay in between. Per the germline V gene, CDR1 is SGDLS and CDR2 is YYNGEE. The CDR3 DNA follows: TGTGCCAGCAGCGTAGGAGGGGCTGGGTACGAGCAGTACTTC. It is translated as CASSVGGAGYEQYF.

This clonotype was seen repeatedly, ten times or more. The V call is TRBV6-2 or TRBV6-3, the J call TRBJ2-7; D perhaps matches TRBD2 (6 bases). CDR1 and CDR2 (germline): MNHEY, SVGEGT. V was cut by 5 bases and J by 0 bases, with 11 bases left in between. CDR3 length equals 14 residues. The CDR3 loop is CASSAPGDSYEQYF. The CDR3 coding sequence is TGTGCCAGCAGTGCCCCGGGGGACTCCTACGAGCAGTACTTC.